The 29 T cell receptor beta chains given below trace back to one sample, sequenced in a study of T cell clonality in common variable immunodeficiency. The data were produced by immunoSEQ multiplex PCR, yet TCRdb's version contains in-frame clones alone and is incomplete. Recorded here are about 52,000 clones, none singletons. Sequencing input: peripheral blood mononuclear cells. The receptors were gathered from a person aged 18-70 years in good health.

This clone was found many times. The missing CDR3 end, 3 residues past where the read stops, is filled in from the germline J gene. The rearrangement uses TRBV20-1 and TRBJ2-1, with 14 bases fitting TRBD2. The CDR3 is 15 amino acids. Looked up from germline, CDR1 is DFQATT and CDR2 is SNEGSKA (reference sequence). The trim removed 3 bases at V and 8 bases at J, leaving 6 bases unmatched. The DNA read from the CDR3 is TGCAGTGCTAGTAAGGGACTAGCGGGAGACTATGAG. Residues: CSASKGLAGDYE. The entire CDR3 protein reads CSASKGLAGDYEQFF.

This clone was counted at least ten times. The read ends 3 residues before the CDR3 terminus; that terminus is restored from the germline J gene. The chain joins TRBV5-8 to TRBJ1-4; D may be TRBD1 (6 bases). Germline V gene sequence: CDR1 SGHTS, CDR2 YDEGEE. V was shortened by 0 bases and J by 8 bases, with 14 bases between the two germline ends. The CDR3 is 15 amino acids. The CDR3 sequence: CASSLAAGVGEKLFF. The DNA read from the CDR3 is TGTGCCAGCAGCTTGGCGGCAGGGGTGGGAGAAAAA.

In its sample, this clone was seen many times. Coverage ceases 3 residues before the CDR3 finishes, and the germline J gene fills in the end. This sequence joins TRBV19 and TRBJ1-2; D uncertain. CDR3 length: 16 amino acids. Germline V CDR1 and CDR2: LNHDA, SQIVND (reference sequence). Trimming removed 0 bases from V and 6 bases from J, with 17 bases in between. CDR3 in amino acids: CASSIDPTVNADGYTF. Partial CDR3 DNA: TGTGCCAGTAGTATAGATCCGACGGTGAACGCGGATGGC.

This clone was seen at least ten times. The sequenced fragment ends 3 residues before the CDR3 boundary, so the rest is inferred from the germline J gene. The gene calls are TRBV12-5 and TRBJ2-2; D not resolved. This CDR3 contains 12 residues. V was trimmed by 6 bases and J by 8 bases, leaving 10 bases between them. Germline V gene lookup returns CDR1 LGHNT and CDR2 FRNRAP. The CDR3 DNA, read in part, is TGTGCTAGTGGCACGATACAAGGGGAG. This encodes CASGTIQGE. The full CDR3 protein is CASGTIQGELFF.

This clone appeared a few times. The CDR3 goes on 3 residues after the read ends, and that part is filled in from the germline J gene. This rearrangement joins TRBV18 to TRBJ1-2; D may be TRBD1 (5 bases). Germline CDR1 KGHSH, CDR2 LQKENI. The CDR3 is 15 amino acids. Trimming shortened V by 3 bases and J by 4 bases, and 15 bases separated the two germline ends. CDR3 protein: CASSPLTGDLYGYTF. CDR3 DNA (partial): TGTGCCAGCTCACCGCTTACGGGGGATCTCTATGGC. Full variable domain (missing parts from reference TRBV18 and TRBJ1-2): NAGVMQNPRHLVRRRGQEARLRCSPMKGHSHVYWYRQLPEEGLKFMVYLQKENIIDESGMPKERFSAEFPKEGPSILRIQQVVRGDSAAYFCASSPLTGDLYGYTFGSGTRLTVV.

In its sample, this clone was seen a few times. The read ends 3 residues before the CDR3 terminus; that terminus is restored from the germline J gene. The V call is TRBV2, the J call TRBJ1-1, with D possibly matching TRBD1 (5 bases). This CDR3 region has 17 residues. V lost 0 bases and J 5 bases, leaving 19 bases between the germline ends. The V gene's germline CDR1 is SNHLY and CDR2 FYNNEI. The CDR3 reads CASSEASQWGLSTEAFF. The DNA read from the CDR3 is TGTGCCAGCAGTGAAGCTTCCCAGTGGGGCCTCAGTACTGAA.

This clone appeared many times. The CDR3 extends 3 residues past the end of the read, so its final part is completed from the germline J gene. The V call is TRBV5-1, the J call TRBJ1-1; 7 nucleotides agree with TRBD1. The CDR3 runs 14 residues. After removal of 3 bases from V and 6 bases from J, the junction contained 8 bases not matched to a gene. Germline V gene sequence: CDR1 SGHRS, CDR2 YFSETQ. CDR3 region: CASSSDRVLSEAFF. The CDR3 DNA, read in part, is TGCGCCAGCAGCTCTGACAGGGTTTTATCTGAA.

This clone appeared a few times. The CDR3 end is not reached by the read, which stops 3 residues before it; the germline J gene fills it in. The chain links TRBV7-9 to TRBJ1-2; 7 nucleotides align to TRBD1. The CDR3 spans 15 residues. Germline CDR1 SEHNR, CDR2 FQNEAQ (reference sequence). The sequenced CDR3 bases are TGTGCCAGCAGCCAACAGGGGCGTGGGAACCACGAC. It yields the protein CASSQQGRGNHD. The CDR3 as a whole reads CASSQQGRGNHDYTF.

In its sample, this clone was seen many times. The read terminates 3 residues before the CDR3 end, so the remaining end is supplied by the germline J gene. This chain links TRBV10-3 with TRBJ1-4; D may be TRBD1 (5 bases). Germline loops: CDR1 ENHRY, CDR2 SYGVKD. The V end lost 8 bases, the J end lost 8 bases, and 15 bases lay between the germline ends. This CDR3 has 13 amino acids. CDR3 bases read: TGTGCCATCCAGCGGCGGGGCGGGGAAAAA. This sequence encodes CAIQRRGGEK. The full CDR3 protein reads CAIQRRGGEKLFF.

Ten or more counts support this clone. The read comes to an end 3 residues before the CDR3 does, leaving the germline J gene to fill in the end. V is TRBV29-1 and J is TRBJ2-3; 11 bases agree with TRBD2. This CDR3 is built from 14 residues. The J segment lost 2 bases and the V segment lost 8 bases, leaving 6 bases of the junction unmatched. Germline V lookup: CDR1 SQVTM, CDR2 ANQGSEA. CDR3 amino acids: CSTQTSGNTDTQYF. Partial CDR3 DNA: TGCAGCACACAGACTAGCGGGAACACAGATACG.

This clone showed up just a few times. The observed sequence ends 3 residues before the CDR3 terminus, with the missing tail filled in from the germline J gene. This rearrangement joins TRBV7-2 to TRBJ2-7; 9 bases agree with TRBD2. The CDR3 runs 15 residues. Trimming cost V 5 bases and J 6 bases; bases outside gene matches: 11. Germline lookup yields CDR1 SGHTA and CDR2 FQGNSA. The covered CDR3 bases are TGTGCCAGCAGCAACAGTAGCGGGAGAACCGGCGAG. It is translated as CASSNSSGRTGE. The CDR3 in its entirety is CASSNSSGRTGEQYF.

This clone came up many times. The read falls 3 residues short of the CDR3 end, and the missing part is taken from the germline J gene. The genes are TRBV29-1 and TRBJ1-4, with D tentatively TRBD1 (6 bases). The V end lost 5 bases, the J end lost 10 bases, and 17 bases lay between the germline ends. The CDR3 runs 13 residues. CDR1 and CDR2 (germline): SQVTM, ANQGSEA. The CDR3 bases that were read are TGCAGCGTTTCAGACATTCAAGGGGGAAAA. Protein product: CSVSDIQGGK. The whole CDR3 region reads CSVSDIQGGKLFF. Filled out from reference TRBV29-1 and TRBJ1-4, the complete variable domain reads SAVISQKPSRDICQRGTSLTIQCQVDSQVTMMFWYRQQPGQSLTLIATANQGSEATYESGFVIDKFPISRPNLTFSTLTVSNMSPEDSSIYLCSVSDIQGGKLFFGSGTQLSVL.

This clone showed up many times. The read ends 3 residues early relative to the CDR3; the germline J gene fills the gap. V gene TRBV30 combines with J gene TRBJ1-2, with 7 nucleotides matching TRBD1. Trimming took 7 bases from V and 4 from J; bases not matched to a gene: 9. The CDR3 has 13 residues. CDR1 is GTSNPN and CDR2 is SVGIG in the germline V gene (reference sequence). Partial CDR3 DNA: TGTGCCTCCGAATGGGACAGACTCTATGGC. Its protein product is CASEWDRLYG. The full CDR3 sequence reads CASEWDRLYGYTF.

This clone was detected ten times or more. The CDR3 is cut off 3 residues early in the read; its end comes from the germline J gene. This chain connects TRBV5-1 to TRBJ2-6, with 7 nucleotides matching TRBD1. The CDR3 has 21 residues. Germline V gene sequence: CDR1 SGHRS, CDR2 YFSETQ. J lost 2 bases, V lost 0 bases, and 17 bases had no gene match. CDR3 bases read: TGCGCCAGCAGCTTGGCCGGGCCGGGTCAGGGGGAAGGAACTGGGGCCAACGTC. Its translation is CASSLAGPGQGEGTGANV. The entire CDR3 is CASSLAGPGQGEGTGANVLTF. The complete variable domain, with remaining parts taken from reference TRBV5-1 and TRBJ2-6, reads KAGVTQTPRYLIKTRGQQVTLSCSPISGHRSVSWYQQTPGQGLQFLFEYFSETQRNKGNFPGRFSGRQFSNSRSEMNVSTLELGDSALYLCASSLAGPGQGEGTGANVLTFGAGSRLTVL.

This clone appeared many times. The DNA read from the CDR3 is TGTGCCAGTAGTCCCTCCCACACTGAA. It translates to CASSPSHTE. The whole CDR3 sequence reads CASSPSHTEAFF. The genes are TRBV19 and TRBJ1-1; D uncertain. With the read ending 3 residues before the CDR3 end, the germline J gene is used to fill in that end. Germline V gives CDR1 LNHDA, CDR2 SQIVND (reference sequence). V was cut by 5 bases and J by 3 bases, with 7 bases left in between. This CDR3 has 12 residues.

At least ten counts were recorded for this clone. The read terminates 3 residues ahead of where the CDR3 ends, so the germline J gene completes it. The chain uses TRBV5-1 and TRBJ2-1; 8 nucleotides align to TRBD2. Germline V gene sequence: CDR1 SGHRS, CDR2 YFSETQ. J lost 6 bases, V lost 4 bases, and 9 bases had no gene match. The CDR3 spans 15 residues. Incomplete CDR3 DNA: TGCGCCAGCAGCGGGAGCGGGAGTAGGTTCAATGAG. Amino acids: CASSGSGSRFNE. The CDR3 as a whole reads CASSGSGSRFNEQFF. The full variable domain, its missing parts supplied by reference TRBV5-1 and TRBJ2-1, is KAGVTQTPRYLIKTRGQQVTLSCSPISGHRSVSWYQQTPGQGLQFLFEYFSETQRNKGNFPGRFSGRQFSNSRSEMNVSTLELGDSALYLCASSGSGSRFNEQFFGPGTRLTVL.

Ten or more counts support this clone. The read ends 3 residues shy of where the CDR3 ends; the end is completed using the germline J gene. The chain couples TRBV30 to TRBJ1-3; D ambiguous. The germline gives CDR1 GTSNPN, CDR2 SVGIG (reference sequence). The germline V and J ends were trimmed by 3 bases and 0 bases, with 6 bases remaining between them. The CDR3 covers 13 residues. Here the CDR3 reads CAWSPNSGNTIYF. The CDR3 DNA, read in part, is TGTGCCTGGAGCCCAAACTCTGGAAACACC.

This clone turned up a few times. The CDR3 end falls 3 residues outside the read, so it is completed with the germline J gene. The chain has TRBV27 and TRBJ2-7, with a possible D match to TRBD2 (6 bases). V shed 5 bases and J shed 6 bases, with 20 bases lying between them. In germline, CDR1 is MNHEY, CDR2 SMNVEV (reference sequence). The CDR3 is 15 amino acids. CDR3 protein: CASSRFGDLGLEQYF. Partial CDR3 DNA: TGTGCCAGCAGTAGGTTTGGGGACTTGGGCCTCGAG.

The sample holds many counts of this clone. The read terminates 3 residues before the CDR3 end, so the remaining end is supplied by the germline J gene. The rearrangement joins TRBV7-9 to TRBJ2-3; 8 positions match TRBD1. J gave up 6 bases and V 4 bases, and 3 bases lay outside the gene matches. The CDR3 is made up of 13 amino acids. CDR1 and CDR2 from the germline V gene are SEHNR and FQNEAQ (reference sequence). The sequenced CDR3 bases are TGTGCCAGCAGCTCCAGGGGGCCTGATACG. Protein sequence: CASSSRGPDT. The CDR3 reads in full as CASSSRGPDTQYF. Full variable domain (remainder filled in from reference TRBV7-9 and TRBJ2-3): DTGVSQNPRHKITKRGQNVTFRCDPISEHNRLYWYRQTLGQGPEFLTYFQNEAQLEKSRLLSDRFSAERPKGSFSTLEIQRTEQGDSAMYLCASSSRGPDTQYFGPGTRLTVL.

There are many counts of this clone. The CDR3: CASSIARVNYGYTF. The part of the CDR3 DNA that was read is TGTGCCAGTAGTATAGCACGGGTTAACTATGGC. This chain uses TRBV19 with TRBJ1-2; D unclear. The read halts 3 residues ahead of the CDR3 end, with the missing end drawn from the germline J gene. The CDR3 covers 14 residues. V was pared by 1 base and J by 1 base, with 7 bases between. The V gene's germline CDR1 is LNHDA and CDR2 SQIVND (reference sequence).

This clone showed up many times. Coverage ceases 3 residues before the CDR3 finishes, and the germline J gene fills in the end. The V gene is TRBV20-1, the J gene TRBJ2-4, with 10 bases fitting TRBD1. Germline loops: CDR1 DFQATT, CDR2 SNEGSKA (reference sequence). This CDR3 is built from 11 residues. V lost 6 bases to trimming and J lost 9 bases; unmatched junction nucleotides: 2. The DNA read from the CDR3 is TGCAGTGCCGGGGACAGGGGCATT. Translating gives CSAGDRGI. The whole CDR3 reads CSAGDRGIQYF.

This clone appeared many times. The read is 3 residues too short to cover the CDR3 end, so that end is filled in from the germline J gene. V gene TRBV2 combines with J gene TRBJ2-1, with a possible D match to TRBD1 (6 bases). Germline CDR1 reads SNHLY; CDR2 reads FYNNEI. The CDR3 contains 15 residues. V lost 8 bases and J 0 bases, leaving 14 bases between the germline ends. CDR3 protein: CASAQQGSSYNEQFF. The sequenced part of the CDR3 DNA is TGTGCCAGCGCCCAGCAGGGGAGCTCCTACAATGAG.

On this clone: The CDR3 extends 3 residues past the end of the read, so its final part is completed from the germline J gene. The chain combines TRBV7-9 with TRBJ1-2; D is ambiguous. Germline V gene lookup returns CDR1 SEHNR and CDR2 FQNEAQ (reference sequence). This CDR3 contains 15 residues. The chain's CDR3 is CASSLGGSGPRGYTF. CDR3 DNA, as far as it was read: TGTGCCAGCAGCTTAGGTGGTAGCGGTCCTAGGGGC. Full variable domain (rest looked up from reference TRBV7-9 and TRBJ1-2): DTGVSQNPRHKITKRGQNVTFRCDPISEHNRLYWYRQTLGQGPEFLTYFQNEAQLEKSRLLSDRFSAERPKGSFSTLEIQRTEQGDSAMYLCASSLGGSGPRGYTFGSGTRLTVV.

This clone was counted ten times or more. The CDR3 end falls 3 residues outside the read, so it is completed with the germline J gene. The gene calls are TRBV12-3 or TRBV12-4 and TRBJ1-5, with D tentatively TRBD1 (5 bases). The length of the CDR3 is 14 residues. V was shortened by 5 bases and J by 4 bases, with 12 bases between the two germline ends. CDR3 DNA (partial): TGTGCCAGCAGTCTGGCCAGGGATAATCAGCCC. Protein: CASSLARDNQP. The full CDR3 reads CASSLARDNQPQHF.

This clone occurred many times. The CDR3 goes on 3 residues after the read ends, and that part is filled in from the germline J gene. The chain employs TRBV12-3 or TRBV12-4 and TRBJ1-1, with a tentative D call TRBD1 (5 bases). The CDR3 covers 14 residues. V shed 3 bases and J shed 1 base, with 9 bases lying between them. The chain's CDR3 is CASSFYGGNTEAFF. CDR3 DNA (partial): TGTGCCAGCAGTTTTTACGGGGGGAACACTGAA.

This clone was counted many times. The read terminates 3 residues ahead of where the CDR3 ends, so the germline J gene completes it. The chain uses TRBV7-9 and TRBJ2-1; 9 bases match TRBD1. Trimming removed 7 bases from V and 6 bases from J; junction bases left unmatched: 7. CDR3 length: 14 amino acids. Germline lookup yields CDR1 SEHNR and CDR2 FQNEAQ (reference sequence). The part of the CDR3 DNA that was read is TGTGCCAGCAACGACAGGGGGAAGGTCAATGAG. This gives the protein CASNDRGKVNE. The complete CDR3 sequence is CASNDRGKVNEQFF.

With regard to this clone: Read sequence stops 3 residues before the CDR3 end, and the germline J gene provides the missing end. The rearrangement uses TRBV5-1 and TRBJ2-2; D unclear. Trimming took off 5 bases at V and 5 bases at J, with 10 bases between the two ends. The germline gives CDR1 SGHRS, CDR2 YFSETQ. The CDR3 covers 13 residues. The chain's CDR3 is CASRLQRTGELFF. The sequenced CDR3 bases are TGCGCCAGCAGGCTACAGAGGACCGGGGAG.

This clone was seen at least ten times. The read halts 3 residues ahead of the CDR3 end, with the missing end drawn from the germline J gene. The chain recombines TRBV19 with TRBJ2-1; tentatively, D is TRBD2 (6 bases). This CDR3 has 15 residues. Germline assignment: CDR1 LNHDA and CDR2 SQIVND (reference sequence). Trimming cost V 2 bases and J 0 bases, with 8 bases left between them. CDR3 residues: CASSITSISYNEQFF. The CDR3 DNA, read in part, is TGTGCCAGTAGTATAACTAGCATCTCCTACAATGAG.

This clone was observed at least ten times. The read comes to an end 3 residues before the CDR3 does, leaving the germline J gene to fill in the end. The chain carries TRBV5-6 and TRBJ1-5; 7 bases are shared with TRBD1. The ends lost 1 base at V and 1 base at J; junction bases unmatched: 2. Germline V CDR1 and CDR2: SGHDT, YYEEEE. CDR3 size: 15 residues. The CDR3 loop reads CASSLLGGSNQPQHF. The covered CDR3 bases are TGTGCCAGCAGCTTGTTAGGGGGCAGCAATCAGCCC.